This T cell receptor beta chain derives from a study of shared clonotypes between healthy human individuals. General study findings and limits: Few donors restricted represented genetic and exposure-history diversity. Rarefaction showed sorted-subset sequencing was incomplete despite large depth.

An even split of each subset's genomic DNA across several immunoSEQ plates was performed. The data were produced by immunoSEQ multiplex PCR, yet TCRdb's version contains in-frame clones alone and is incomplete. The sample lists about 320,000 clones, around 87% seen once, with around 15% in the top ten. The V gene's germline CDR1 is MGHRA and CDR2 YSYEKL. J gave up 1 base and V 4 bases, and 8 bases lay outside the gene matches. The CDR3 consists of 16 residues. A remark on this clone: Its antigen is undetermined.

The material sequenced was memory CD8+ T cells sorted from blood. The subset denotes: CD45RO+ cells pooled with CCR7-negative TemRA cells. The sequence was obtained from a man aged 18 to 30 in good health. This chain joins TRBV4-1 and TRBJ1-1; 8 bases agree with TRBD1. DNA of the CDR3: TGCGCCAGCAGCCCCCTTACCGGGACAGGGAACACTGAAGCTTTCTTT. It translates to CASSPLTGTGNTEAFF.